The rows below give T cell receptor beta chains drawn from one sample of a study of cytomegalovirus exposure and HLA in healthy donors. The data were produced by immunoSEQ multiplex PCR, yet TCRdb's version contains in-frame clones alone and is incomplete. The table shows approximately 90,000 clones, with roughly 70% occurring only once. The sample was PBMCs. These receptors originate from a man aged 35 to 55 in good health and CMV-seronegative. Both conserved end residues are part of each CDR3. D genes are given only for firm matches. Clone size is shown for a subset of rows, as once, few, many or a class of expanded clone.

TRBJ2-7 TRBD1 - TRBV11-2 CASSSLGQGGYEQYF TGTGCCAGCAGCTCATTGGGACAGGGGGGTTACGAGCAGTACTTC
TRBJ1-2 - - TRBV4-3 CASSQGGLKETPAFVDYTF TGCGCCAGCAGCCAAGGGGGACTTAAGGAGACACCGGCTTTCGTTGACTACACCTTC
TRBJ1-1 TRBD1 - TRBV6-1 CASSPRGDTEAFF TGTGCCAGCAGTCCCAGGGGGGACACTGAAGCTTTCTTT
TRBJ1-5 TRBD1 - TRBV6-1 CASSDLTGYNQPQHF TGTGCCAGCAGTGACCTGACAGGGTACAATCAGCCCCAGCATTTT
TRBJ1-2 TRBD1 - TRBV9 CASSFPSDRANYGYTF TGTGCCAGCAGCTTCCCCTCGGACAGGGCTAACTATGGCTACACCTTC
TRBJ2-2 TRBD2 - TRBV7-8 CASSFAGRGTGELFF TGTGCCAGCAGCTTTGCGGGGAGGGGCACCGGGGAGCTGTTTTTT
TRBJ2-3 TRBD2 - TRBV5-6 CASSGEGASILTDTQYF TGTGCCAGCAGCGGGGAGGGCGCTAGCATCCTCACAGATACGCAGTATTTT
TRBJ1-2 - - TRBV7-8 CASSSQDRSYGYTF TGTGCCAGCAGCTCACAGGACCGCTCCTATGGCTACACCTTC
TRBJ1-2 - once TRBV7-8 CASSLASGANYGYTF TGTGCCAGCAGCTTAGCGTCAGGCGCGAACTATGGCTACACCTTC
TRBJ2-1 TRBD2 - TRBV4-1 CASSSRPPGLAGGPYNEQFF TGCGCCAGCAGCTCTAGACCTCCGGGACTAGCGGGGGGGCCCTACAATGAGCAGTTCTTC
TRBJ1-5 - - TRBV30 CAWSLSSVQPQHF TGTGCCTGGAGTTTGTCATCGGTCCAGCCCCAGCATTTT
TRBJ1-2 TRBD1 - TRBV9 CASSATGGGYTF TGTGCCAGCAGCGCCACAGGGGGCGGCTACACCTTC
TRBJ1-1 - - TRBV25-1 CASKNTDITTEMNTEAFF TGTGCCAGCAAAAACACAGACATTACAACAGAAATGAACACTGAAGCTTTCTTT
TRBJ2-6 TRBD1 - TRBV28 CASSLFRGRDPGANVLTF TGTGCCAGCAGTTTATTCAGGGGGCGAGACCCTGGGGCCAACGTCCTGACTTTC
TRBJ2-6 TRBD2 - TRBV14 CAISGGLTGANVLTF TGTGCCATCTCGGGGGGGCTTACTGGGGCCAACGTCCTGACTTTC
TRBJ2-1 - - TRBV5-1 CASSLFLGSSYNEQFF TGCGCCAGCAGCCTATTCCTAGGGAGCTCCTACAATGAGCAGTTCTTC
TRBJ2-3 - - TRBV4-1 CASSQYTVDTQYF TGCGCCAGCAGCCAATATACAGTGGATACGCAGTATTTT
TRBJ2-3 TRBD2 - TRBV5-4 CASSFTSGGGTDTQYF TGTGCCAGCAGCTTTACTAGCGGGGGAGGCACAGATACGCAGTATTTT
TRBJ2-7 - - TRBV5-4 CASSFASGNEQYF TGTGCCAGCAGCTTTGCCTCAGGGAACGAGCAGTACTTC
TRBJ2-5 - few TRBV20-1 CSARDFETQYF TGCAGTGCCCGGGACTTTGAGACCCAGTACTTC
TRBJ1-2 - - TRBV7-2 CASSLKGVGYTF TGTGCCAGCAGCCTCAAGGGGGTCGGCTACACCTTC